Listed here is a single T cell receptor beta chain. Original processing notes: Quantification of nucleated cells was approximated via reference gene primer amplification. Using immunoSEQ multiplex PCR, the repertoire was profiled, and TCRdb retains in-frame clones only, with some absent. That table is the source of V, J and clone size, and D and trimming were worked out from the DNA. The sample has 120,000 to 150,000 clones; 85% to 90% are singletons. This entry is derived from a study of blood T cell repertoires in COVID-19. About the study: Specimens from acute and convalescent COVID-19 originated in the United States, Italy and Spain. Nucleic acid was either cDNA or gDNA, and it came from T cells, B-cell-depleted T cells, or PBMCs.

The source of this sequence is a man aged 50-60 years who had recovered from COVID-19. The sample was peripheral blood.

Written as DNA, the CDR3 is TGTGCCAGCAGCTTAGTGCGGGGCTGGAACACCATATATTTT. Protein product: CASSLVRGWNTIYF. The chain joins TRBV7-2 to TRBJ1-3; possible D gene TRBD1, 5 bases. V shed 1 base and J shed 7 bases, with 11 bases lying between them. Germline V gene lookup returns CDR1 SGHTA and CDR2 FQGNSA. The CDR3 contains 14 residues.